What follows are 5 T cell receptor beta chains derived from one specimen sequenced in a study of hypomethylating agent response in myelodysplastic syndrome. The repertoire was sequenced with immunoSEQ multiplex PCR; TCRdb's copy has only in-frame clones and lacks some. The sample contains about 4,900 clones, roughly four fifths of which appear only once. The source was bone marrow, collected before or after starting hypomethylating agent treatment for myelodysplastic syndrome (not recorded which). These receptors were taken from a human donor with myelodysplastic syndrome.

The rearrangement joins TRBV27 to TRBJ2-3, with 9 nucleotides matching TRBD1. This CDR3 is built from 16 residues. Trimming removed 10 bases from V and 4 bases from J; junction bases left unmatched: 15. Looked up from germline, CDR1 is MNHEY and CDR2 is SMNVEV (reference sequence). The CDR3 spells CATVNLQGADPDTQYF. CDR3 sequence (DNA): TGTGCCACCGTTAATTTACAGGGGGCTGACCCAGATACGCAGTATTTT.

The gene calls are TRBV6-5 and TRBJ1-2; D might be TRBD1 (6 bases). This CDR3 has 15 amino acids. Germline lookup yields CDR1 MNHEY and CDR2 SVGAGI. V lost 0 bases, J lost 2 bases, and 10 bases lay in between. The CDR3 loop reads CASSYSGGANYGYTF. The CDR3 coding sequence is TGTGCCAGCAGTTACTCTGGGGGCGCGAACTATGGCTACACCTTC.

The J gene is TRBJ2-1, the V gene TRBV4-3; 7 bases match TRBD2. Per the germline V gene, CDR1 is LGHNA and CDR2 is YSLEER. The J segment lost 5 bases and the V segment lost 6 bases, leaving 16 bases of the junction unmatched. CDR3 length equals 17 residues. Here the CDR3 reads CASSSGLSGGGHNEQFF. The CDR3 coding sequence is TGCGCCAGCAGTTCGGGACTAAGCGGAGGAGGGCACAATGAGCAGTTCTTC.

The chain combines TRBV5-1 with TRBJ2-3; no reliable D call. V was clipped by 1 base and J by 2 bases, with 14 bases between them. The germline V gene encodes CDR1 SGHRS and CDR2 YFSETQ. There are 16 residues in the CDR3. The CDR3 sequence: CASSLTTGGSTDTQYF. CDR3 bases: TGCGCCAGCAGCTTGACGACTGGCGGTTCCACAGATACGCAGTATTTT.

The chain recombines TRBV14 with TRBJ2-1; tentative D call: TRBD2 (5 bases). This CDR3 has 15 amino acids. The V gene lost 2 bases and the J gene lost 7 bases, with 15 bases spanning the gap. Per the germline V gene, CDR1 is SGHDN and CDR2 is FVKESK. The CDR3 here is CASSQLILAGNEQFF. For the CDR3, the DNA is TGTGCCAGCAGCCAACTCATCCTAGCCGGAAATGAGCAGTTCTTC.